These T cell receptor beta chains were read from a single sample in a study of blood T cells in healthy people across ages. TCRdb used MiXCR to reprocess the 5' RACE reads, holding one entry per CDR3 protein. The table records over 700,000 distinct CDR3 sequences, just under 25% of them present only once. The same sample was also used in a study of T cells of mothers and their children.

The sequenced sample was blood. The receptors were sampled from a boy aged 5 to 17 in good health. Both conserved end residues are part of each CDR3. A D gene is named only where the DNA matches it firmly. Not all rows give a size; the values are once, few, many and, for expanded clones, a class.

d_call j_call v_call clone_size cdr3_nt cdr3_aa
. TRBJ2-5 TRBV3-1 . TGTGCCATCAGCCAAGGAGTACTAACGGAGACCCAGTACTTC CAISQGVLTETQYF
. TRBJ2-1 TRBV20-1 . TGCAGTGCCGGCCGGGGACCCGATCGTGAGCAGTTCTTC CSAGRGPDREQFF
. TRBJ2-7 TRBV3-1 . TGTGCCAGCAGCCTCCTCGACAGACTGTACGAGCAGTACTTC CASSLLDRLYEQYF
. TRBJ2-1 TRBV12-3/TRBV12-4 . TGTGCCAGCAGTTTCCCTGGGTTTAATGAGCAGTTCTTC CASSFPGFNEQFF
. TRBJ2-5 TRBV7-2 once TGTGCCAGCAGCTCTACCGACGGAGAAGAGACCCAGTACTTC CASSSTDGEETQYF
. TRBJ2-5 TRBV7-9 . TGTGCCAGCAACTACAGGATAGAAGAGACCCAGTACTTC CASNYRIEETQYF
. TRBJ2-3 TRBV11-2 . TGTGCCAGCAGCTTAGGTTGGGGAGATACGCAGTATTTT CASSLGWGDTQYF
. TRBJ2-1 TRBV5-1 few TGCGCCAGCAGCCCCGGGACATCCACCTACAATGAGCAGTTCTTC CASSPGTSTYNEQFF
. TRBJ2-5 TRBV20-1 few TGCAGTGCTAGAGATCTGAGAGGGGGACCGACCCAGTACTTC CSARDLRGGPTQYF
TRBD2 TRBJ2-1 TRBV12-3/TRBV12-4 few TGTGCCAGCAGTTTTCCCCAGCGGGGTATCCATGAGCAGTTCTTC CASSFPQRGIHEQFF
. TRBJ2-7 TRBV5-1 few TGCGCCAGCAGCTTGTTTCTAGCGTTAAGCTCCTACGAGCAGTACTTC CASSLFLALSSYEQYF
. TRBJ2-5 TRBV5-1 few TGCGCCAGCAGCTCTGGACGGGTTTCCCAAGAGACCCAGTACTTC CASSSGRVSQETQYF
. TRBJ1-1 TRBV12-3/TRBV12-4 . TGTGCCAGCAGTTTGGTAAGGGGACGTTGGACTGAAGCTTTCTTT CASSLVRGRWTEAFF
TRBD2 TRBJ2-1 TRBV10-1 few TGCGCCAGCAGCCCGGGACTAGCGGGAGTGAACAATGAGCAGTTCTTC CASSPGLAGVNNEQFF
. TRBJ2-4 TRBV20-1 . TGCAGTGCTAGAGCCGTACAAAACATTCAGTACTTC CSARAVQNIQYF
. TRBJ1-5 TRBV19 . TGTGCCAGTAGTATCTGGGGCAGGGACGGTAATCAGCCCCAGCATTTT CASSIWGRDGNQPQHF
TRBD2 TRBJ2-1 TRBV4-1 many TGCGCCAGCAGCCAAGACGGACTAGCGGGAAATGAGCAGTTCTTC CASSQDGLAGNEQFF
. TRBJ1-5 TRBV12-3/TRBV12-4 . TGTGCCAGCAGTCAACAGGGCCGTGATCAGCCCCAGCATTTT CASSQQGRDQPQHF
. TRBJ2-1 TRBV7-8 . TGTGCCAGCAGCAAGACTACTAGCTCCTACAATGAGCAGTTCTTC CASSKTTSSYNEQFF
TRBD1 TRBJ2-3 TRBV7-9 few TGTGCCAGCACTTTCTTCTGGGACAGGGGATCAGATACGCAGTATTTT CASTFFWDRGSDTQYF
TRBD1 TRBJ2-7 TRBV5-1 . TGCGCCAGCAGCTTGAAAGAGGGACAGGGTTTGGAAGAGCAGTACTTC CASSLKEGQGLEEQYF
. TRBJ2-5 TRBV6-6 . TGTGCCAGCAGTTACGCGGGGAGTCAAGAGACCCAGTACTTC CASSYAGSQETQYF
. TRBJ2-5 TRBV3-1 . TGTGCCAGCACCCGGGACTCTAAAGGGACGAAGACCCAGTACTTC CASTRDSKGTKTQYF
. TRBJ2-1 TRBV20-1 few TGCAGTGCTTCAGGGACCCTCGAGCAGTTCTTC CSASGTLEQFF
TRBD2 TRBJ2-3 TRBV20-1 few TGCAGTGCTAATAGCGGGAGGTACTCTGTAGATACGCAGTATTTT CSANSGRYSVDTQYF
TRBD2 TRBJ2-1 TRBV20-1 . TGCAGTGCTTCCCGGAGCGGGAGGGCCGGAAATGAGCAGTTCTTC CSASRSGRAGNEQFF
. TRBJ2-5 TRBV10-3 few TGTGCCATCAGTCACATCTGGCATCGGTACCAAGAGACCCAGTACTTC CAISHIWHRYQETQYF
TRBD1 TRBJ1-2 TRBV12-3/TRBV12-4 . TGTGCCAGCAGTCACCTACCGGGACAGGGCGTTAACTATGGCTACACCTTC CASSHLPGQGVNYGYTF
. TRBJ1-5 TRBV19 . TGTGCCAGTAGTATTGGCAGGGCTAGCAATCAGCCCCAGCATTTT CASSIGRASNQPQHF
. TRBJ2-7 TRBV12-3/TRBV12-4 few TGTGCCAGCAGCCCGGGACCACCCAGCTCCTACGAGCAGTACTTC CASSPGPPSSYEQYF
. TRBJ2-5 TRBV5-1 few TGCGCCAGCAGCAAGACAAATCTGGAGACCCAGTACTTC CASSKTNLETQYF
TRBD1 TRBJ2-7 TRBV20-1 once TGCAGTGCTAGAGAACAGGGACAGATCTACGAGCAGTACTTC CSAREQGQIYEQYF